The clone carrying this T cell receptor (beta chain) has just a few counts. Its antigen is currently unknown. CDR1 is MNHEY and CDR2 is SMNVEV in the germline V gene (reference sequence). This CDR3 is 13 amino acids long. Unmatched junction bases numbered 5, after V lost 5 bases and J lost 5 bases. The record originates from a study of post-analysis software for immune sequencing data. Study at large: Several disease courses (relapsing-remitting, secondary progressive and progressive-relapsing) of multiple sclerosis were included.

Included in the TCR beta cDNA libraries were unique molecular identifiers. cDNA molecules numbering roughly 500,000 came from roughly 1 to 10 million T cells. TCRdb fed the PCR reads into MiXCR, producing one record per CDR3 protein. Of roughly 700,000 distinct CDR3 sequences in the sample, around 27% were seen once. Findings and caveats of the study: Five or six TRBV segments were more frequent in patients than controls; TRBV5-6, TRBV5-1 and TRBV20-1 belonged to this group. Under the F measure, samples that were prepared in one batch clustered strongly together.

The specimen sequenced was blood. The sequence came from a girl aged 5-17 years with multiple sclerosis. The gene calls are TRBV27 and TRBJ1-1; 7 nucleotides align to TRBD1. The CDR3 DNA reads as TGTGCCAGCAGTAACAGGGGTTGGACTGAAGCTTTCTTT. Translation gives CASSNRGWTEAFF.